What follows describes a single TCR beta chain. Its antigen is still unknown. The data belong to a study of T cell responses to AZD1222 COVID-19 vaccine. Overall study findings and caveats: Reportedly, nearly half the spike-specific TCRs target unmutated variant regions.

Second doses were pooled across both intervals (about 4 or about 12 weeks). This CDR3 contains 16 residues. V shed 5 bases and J shed 0 bases, with 14 bases lying between them. Germline CDR1 reads LGHDT; CDR2 reads YNNKEL (reference sequence). Libraries were prepared by immunoSEQ multiplex PCR; TCRdb keeps only in-frame clonotypes and omits some of them. The data hold around 140,000 clones, with about 93% observed a single time. This receptor was obtained from an adult who received the AZD1222 COVID-19 vaccine. The chain joins TRBV3-1 (or the pseudogene TRBV3-2) to TRBJ1-5, with a possible D match to TRBD1 (6 bases). Sample: peripheral blood, taken 28 days after the second AZD1222 dose. The CDR3 here is CASSGGGPSSNQPQHF. The DNA of the CDR3 is TGTGCCAGCAGCGGAGGGGGACCTTCTAGCAATCAGCCCCAGCATTTT.